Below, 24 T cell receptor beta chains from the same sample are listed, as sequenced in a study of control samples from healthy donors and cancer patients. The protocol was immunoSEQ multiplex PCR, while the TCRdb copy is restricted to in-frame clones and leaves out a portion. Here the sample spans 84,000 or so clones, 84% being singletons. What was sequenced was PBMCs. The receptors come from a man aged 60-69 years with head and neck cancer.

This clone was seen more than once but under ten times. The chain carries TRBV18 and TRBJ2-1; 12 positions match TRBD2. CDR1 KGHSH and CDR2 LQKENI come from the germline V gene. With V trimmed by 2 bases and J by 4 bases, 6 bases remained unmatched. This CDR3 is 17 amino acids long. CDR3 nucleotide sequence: TGTGCCAGCTCACCATTCTCGACTAGCGGGAGTTACAATGAGCAGTTCTTC. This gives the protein CASSPFSTSGSYNEQFF.

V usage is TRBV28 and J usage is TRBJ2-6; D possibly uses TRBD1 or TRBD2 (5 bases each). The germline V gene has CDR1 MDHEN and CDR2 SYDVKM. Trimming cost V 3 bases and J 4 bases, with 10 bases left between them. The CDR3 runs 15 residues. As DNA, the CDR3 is TGTGCCAGCAGTTTTGGGGGAGTAGGGGCCAACGTCCTGACTTTC. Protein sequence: CASSFGGVGANVLTF.

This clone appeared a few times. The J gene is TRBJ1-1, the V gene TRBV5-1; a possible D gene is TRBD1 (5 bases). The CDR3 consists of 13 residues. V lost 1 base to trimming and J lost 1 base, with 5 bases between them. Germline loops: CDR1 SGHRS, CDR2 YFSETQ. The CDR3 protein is CASSLQGNTEAFF. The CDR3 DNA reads TGCGCCAGCAGCTTGCAGGGGAACACTGAAGCTTTCTTT.

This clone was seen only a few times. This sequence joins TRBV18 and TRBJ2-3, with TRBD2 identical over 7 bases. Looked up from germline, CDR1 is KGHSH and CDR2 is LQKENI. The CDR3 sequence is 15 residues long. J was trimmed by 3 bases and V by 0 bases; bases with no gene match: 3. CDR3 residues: CASSPPASGTDTQYF. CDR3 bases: TGTGCCAGCTCACCACCGGCTAGCGGAACAGATACGCAGTATTTT.

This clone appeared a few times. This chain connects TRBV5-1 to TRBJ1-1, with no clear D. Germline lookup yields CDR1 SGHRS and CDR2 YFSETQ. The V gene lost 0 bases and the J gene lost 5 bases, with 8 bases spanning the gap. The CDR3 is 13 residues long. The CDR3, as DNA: TGCGCCAGCAGCTTGGGGGGTAGGACTGAAGCTTTCTTT. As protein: CASSLGGRTEAFF. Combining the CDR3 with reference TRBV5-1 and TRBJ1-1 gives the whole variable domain KAGVTQTPRYLIKTRGQQVTLSCSPISGHRSVSWYQQTPGQGLQFLFEYFSETQRNKGNFPGRFSGRQFSNSRSEMNVSTLELGDSALYLCASSLGGRTEAFFGQGTRLTVV.

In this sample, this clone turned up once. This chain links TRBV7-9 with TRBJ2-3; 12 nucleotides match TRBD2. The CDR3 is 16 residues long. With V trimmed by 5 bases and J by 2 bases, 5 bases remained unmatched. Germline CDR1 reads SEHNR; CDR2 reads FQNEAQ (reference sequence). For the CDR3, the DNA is TGTGCCAGCAGCAGGAGGACTAGCGGGAACACAGATACGCAGTATTTT. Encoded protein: CASSRRTSGNTDTQYF.

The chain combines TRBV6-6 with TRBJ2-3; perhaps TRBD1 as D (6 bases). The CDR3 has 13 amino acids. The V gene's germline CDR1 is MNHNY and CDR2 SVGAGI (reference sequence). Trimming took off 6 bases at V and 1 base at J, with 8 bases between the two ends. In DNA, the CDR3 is TGTGCCAGCAGCCGACAGGGCACAGATACGCAGTATTTT. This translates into CASSRQGTDTQYF.

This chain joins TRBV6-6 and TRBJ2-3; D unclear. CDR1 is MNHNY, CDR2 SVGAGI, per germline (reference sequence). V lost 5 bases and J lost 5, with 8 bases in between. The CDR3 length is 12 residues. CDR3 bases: TGTGCCAGCAGTGCCCCCAAAGATACGCAGTATTTT. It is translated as CASSAPKDTQYF.

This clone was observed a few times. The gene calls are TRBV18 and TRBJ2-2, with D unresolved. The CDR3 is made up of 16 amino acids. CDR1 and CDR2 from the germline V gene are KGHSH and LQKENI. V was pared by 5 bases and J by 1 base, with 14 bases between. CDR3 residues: CASSSSEAGNTGELFF. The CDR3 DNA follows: TGTGCCAGCTCATCCTCCGAGGCAGGGAACACCGGGGAGCTGTTTTTT.

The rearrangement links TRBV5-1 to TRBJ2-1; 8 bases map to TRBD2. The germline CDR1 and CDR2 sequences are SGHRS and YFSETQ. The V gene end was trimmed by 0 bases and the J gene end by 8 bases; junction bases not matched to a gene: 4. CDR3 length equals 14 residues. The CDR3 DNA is TGCGCCAGCAGCTTGGAGGCTAGCGGGTATGAGCAGTTCTTC. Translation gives CASSLEASGYEQFF.

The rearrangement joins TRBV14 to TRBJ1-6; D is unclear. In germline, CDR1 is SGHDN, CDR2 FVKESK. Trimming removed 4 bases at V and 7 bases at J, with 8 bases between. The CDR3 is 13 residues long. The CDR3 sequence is CASSPFGNSPLHF. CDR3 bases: TGTGCCAGCAGCCCCTTTGGGAATTCACCCCTCCACTTT.

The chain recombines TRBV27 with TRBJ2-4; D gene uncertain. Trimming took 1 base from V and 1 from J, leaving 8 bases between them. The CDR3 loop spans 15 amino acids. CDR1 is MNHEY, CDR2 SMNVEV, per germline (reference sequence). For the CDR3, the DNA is TGTGCCAGCAGTTTATTCTTCGGGGCCAAAAACATTCAGTACTTC. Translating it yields CASSLFFGAKNIQYF.

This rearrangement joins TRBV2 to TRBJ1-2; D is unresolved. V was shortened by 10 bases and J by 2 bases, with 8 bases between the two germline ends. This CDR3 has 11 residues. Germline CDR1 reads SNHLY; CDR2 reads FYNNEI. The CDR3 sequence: CATQSNYGYTF. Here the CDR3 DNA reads TGTGCCACCCAGTCAAACTATGGCTACACCTTC.

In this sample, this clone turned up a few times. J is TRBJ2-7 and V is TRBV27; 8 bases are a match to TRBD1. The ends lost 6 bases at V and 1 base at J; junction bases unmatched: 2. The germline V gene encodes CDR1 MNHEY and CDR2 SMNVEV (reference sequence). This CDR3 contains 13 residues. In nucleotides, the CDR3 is TGTGCCAGCAGGCGGACAGGGTCCTACGAGCAGTACTTC. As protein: CASRRTGSYEQYF.

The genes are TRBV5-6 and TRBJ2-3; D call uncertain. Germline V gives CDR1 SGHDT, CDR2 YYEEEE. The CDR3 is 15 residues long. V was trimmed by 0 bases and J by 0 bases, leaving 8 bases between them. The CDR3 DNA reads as TGTGCCAGCAGCTTGGGCCCGACGAGCACAGATACGCAGTATTTT. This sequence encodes CASSLGPTSTDTQYF.

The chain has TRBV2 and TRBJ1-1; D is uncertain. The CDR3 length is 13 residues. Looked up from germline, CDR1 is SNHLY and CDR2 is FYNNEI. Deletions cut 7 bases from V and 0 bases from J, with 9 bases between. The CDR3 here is CASKGEMNTEAFF. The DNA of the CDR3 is TGTGCCAGCAAGGGCGAGATGAACACTGAAGCTTTCTTT.

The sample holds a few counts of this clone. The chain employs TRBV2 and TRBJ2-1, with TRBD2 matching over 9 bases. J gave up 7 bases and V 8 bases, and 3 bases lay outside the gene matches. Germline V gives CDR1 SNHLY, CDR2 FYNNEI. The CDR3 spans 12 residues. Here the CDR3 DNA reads TGTGCCAGCCCTAGCGGGATGAATGAGCAGTTCTTC. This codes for CASPSGMNEQFF.

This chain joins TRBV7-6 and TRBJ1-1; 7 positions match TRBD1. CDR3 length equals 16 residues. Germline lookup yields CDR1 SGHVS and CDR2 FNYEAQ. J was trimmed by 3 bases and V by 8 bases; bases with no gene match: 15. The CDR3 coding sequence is TGTGCCAGCTCTCCGCGGGGGACGGACAGGTACACTGAAGCTTTCTTT. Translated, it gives CASSPRGTDRYTEAFF.

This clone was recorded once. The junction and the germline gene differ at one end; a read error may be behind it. The CDR3 is CATSPVSGQGRVNEQFF. CDR3 in DNA: TGTGCCACCAGCCCTGTTAGCGGACAAGGGCGGGTCAATGAGCAGTTCTTC. The genes are TRBV3-1 (or the pseudogene TRBV3-2) and TRBJ2-1; perhaps TRBD2 as D (6 bases). The CDR3 length is 17 residues. CDR1 LGHDT and CDR2 YNNKEL come from the germline V gene (reference sequence).

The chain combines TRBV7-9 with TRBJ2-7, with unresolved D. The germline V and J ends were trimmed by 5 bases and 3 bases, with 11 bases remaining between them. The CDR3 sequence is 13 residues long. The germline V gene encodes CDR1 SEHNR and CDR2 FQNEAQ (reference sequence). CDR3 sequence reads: CASSDSIGYEQYF. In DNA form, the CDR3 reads TGTGCCAGCAGCGACTCTATAGGCTACGAGCAGTACTTC.

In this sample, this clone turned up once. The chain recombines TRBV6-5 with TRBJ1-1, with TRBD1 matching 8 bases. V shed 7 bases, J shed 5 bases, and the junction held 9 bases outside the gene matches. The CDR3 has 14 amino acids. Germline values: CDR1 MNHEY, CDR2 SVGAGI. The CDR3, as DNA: TGTGCCAGCAATTTGGACAGGGTATGGACTGAAGCTTTCTTT. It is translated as CASNLDRVWTEAFF.

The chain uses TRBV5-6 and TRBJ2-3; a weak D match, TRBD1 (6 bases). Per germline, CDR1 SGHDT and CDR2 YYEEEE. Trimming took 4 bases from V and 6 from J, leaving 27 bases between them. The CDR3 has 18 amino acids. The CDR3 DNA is TGTGCCAGCAGCCGTATGCTATTTCGGGACAACTTTAGGGATACGCAGTATTTT. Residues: CASSRMLFRDNFRDTQYF.

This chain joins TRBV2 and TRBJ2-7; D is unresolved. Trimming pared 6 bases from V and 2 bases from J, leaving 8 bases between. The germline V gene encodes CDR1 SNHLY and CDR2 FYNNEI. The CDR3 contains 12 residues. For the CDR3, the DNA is TGTGCCAGCAGCCCTATGGCCTACGAGCAGTACTTC. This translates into CASSPMAYEQYF.

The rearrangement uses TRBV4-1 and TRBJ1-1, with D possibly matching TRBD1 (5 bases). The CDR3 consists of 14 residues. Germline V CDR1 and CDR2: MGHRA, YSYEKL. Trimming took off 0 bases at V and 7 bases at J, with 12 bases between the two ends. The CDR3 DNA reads TGCGCCAGCAGCCAAGATGGGGGTGTCGGTGAAGCTTTCTTT. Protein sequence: CASSQDGGVGEAFF.